The 3 T cell receptor beta chains presented below share a single source sample, sequenced in a study of T cells in Graves' hyperthyroidism and ophthalmopathy. Amplified TCR beta CDR3 regions derived from RNA transcripts. During a first-round RT-PCR of the TCR CDR3, the HTBI primer set was used. MiXCR, run by TCRdb on the multiplex PCR reads, gives a single entry per CDR3 protein. The table records under 350,000 distinct CDR3 sequences, around 23% of them present only once. The specimen was blood. The receptors stem from a woman aged 45-60 years with Graves' hyperthyroidism.

The CDR3 here is CASGRDAGEKLFF. The CDR3 DNA reads as TGTGCCAGCGGACGGGACGCGGGCGAAAAACTGTTTTTT. The gene calls are TRBV12-3 or TRBV12-4 and TRBJ1-4; the D gene is possibly TRBD1 (5 bases). Trimming left V 8 bases short and J 8 bases short, with 15 bases between. There are 13 residues in the CDR3.

In its sample, this clonotype was seen many times. The rearrangement uses TRBV6-1 and TRBJ2-2, with a possible D match to TRBD2 (6 bases). CDR3 length equals 16 residues. V lost 5 bases to trimming and J lost 6 bases, with 19 bases between them. CDR1 and CDR2 from the germline V gene are MNHNS and SASEGT. The DNA of the CDR3 is TGTGCCAGCAGTTTAACCGGGACCGCGGGATCCGGGGAGCTGTTTTTT. Translating it yields CASSLTGTAGSGELFF.

This clonotype came up many times. CDR3 loop: CSATRGYLYEQYF. Here the CDR3 DNA reads TGCAGTGCTACGCGGGGATATCTCTACGAGCAGTACTTC. V usage is TRBV20-1 and J usage is TRBJ2-7, with D perhaps matching TRBD2 (6 bases). Germline CDR1 reads DFQATT; CDR2 reads SNEGSKA (reference sequence). This CDR3 has 13 residues. V was trimmed by 4 bases and J by 3 bases, leaving 13 bases between them.